This T cell receptor (beta chain) was recorded in a study of T cells in Graves' hyperthyroidism and ophthalmopathy. Germline values: CDR1 GTSNPN, CDR2 SVGIG (reference sequence). Trimming shortened V by 2 bases and J by 0 bases, and 8 bases separated the two germline ends. This CDR3 region has 14 residues. Notes on this clonotype: As yet, its antigen is unknown.

Broader study findings: Most thyroid clonotypes expanded above 0.001 were also detected in blood. Ophthalmopathy, which appeared later, was predicted by the model a median around 6.5 months before onset.

Amplification yielded TCR beta CDR3 regions, with RNA transcripts as the source. The TCR CDR3 first-round RT-PCR relied on the HTBI primer set. TCRdb ran MiXCR on the multiplex PCR reads and lists one entry per CDR3 protein. The sample gives some 690,000 distinct CDR3 sequences, 15% to 20% of which show up once; roughly a sixth is in the top ten. Stable Graves' hyperthyroidism denoted no ophthalmopathy progression over 18 months. This receptor was identified in a man in his fifties or sixties with Graves' hyperthyroidism. Source material: blood. This chain joins TRBV30 and TRBJ1-3, with D possibly being TRBD1 (6 bases). In DNA form, the CDR3 reads TGTGCCTGGAGTCTAGGGGGCTCTGGAAACACCATATATTTT. This translates into CAWSLGGSGNTIYF.